The next 23 T cell receptor beta chains were all read from a single sample in a study of CD8+ T cells in alopecia areata (dated by TCRdb to 2017 to 2018). The library was generated by the immunoSEQ multiplex PCR assay. RNA was extracted from all samples and reverse transcribed into cDNA as template for TCR sequencing. The table comes from immuneACCESS by way of TCRdb, which keeps in-frame sequences with V and J called. Part of the clones is missing from these tables; in studies checked, under half for an unresolved V gene and the rest for unknown reasons. In all, the sample holds fewer than 250,000 clones, and less than 65% of those were seen once. Jointly, the top ten make up 4% to 5% of the sample. In the paper's terms, the time point label means: around 4 weeks on oral tofacitinib. The label giving this sample's treatment or condition can be read as: oral pan-JAK inhibitor, 5-10 mg twice daily.

Sample: CD4+ T cells sorted from blood, taken at week 4, from a patient treated with tofacitinib. These receptor sequences come from a human donor with alopecia areata.

This chain connects TRBV29-1 to TRBJ1-1; 7 bases map to TRBD1. The CDR3 has 14 amino acids. Germline-derived CDR1 and CDR2 are SQVTM and ANQGSEA. With 1 base clipped from V and 0 bases from J, the junction kept 2 bases outside the gene matches. CDR3 bases: TGCAGCGTTGAAGCAGGGGGGATGAACACTGAAGCTTTCTTT. This translates into CSVEAGGMNTEAFF.

The V and J genes are TRBV7-8 and TRBJ2-2; 7 bases map to TRBD1. V lost 8 bases, J lost 7 bases, and 10 bases stayed unmatched. Germline CDR1 and CDR2: SGHVS and FQNEAQ. The CDR3 has 14 residues. CDR3 in DNA: TGTGCCAGCGAACGACAGGGCGTAGTCGGGGAGCTGTTTTTT. This gives the protein CASERQGVVGELFF.

The sample holds a few counts of this clone. This chain links TRBV4-1 with TRBJ2-3; D remains unclear. This CDR3 is 12 amino acids long. Germline V gene lookup returns CDR1 MGHRA and CDR2 YSYEKL. V lost 4 bases and J 6 bases, leaving 8 bases between the germline ends. Here the CDR3 reads CASSLVGDTQYF. CDR3 nucleotide sequence: TGCGCCAGCAGCCTAGTAGGTGATACGCAGTATTTT.

The chain is built from TRBV5-4 and TRBJ2-2; D not resolved. The CDR3 runs 14 residues. From germline, CDR1 is SGHNT and CDR2 YYREEE (reference sequence). Trimming removed 0 bases at V and 9 bases at J, with 12 bases between. The CDR3 sequence: CASSLEVESRELFF. The CDR3 bases are TGTGCCAGCAGCTTGGAGGTAGAGTCCCGGGAGCTGTTTTTT.

This chain joins TRBV11-2 and TRBJ2-3, with D perhaps assigned TRBD1 or TRBD2 (5 bases each). Germline V CDR1 and CDR2: SGHAT, FQNNGV. This CDR3 has 14 residues. The V end lost 8 bases, the J end lost 4 bases, and 16 bases lay between the germline ends. CDR3 DNA sequence: TGTGCCAGCCGCCTCCTGGGGGATTCAGATACGCAGTATTTT. Translation gives CASRLLGDSDTQYF.

The chain joins TRBV25-1 to TRBJ1-2, with D perhaps TRBD1 (6 bases). The CDR3 spans 14 residues. The germline gives CDR1 MGHDK, CDR2 SYGVNS. Deletions cut 4 bases from V and 4 bases from J, with 13 bases between. This CDR3 reads CASSGTGQLYGYTF. In DNA, the CDR3 is TGTGCCAGCAGTGGCACCGGACAGCTCTATGGCTACACCTTC.

This clone was observed a few times. The chain links TRBV18 to TRBJ2-5; 12 nucleotides align to TRBD2. CDR1 and CDR2 (germline): KGHSH, LQKENI. This CDR3 has 17 amino acids. V lost 4 bases, J lost 1 base, and 7 bases stayed unmatched. The CDR3 DNA reads as TGTGCCAGCTCACGCTCTACTAGCGGGGGGACCCAAGAGACCCAGTACTTC. Translated, it gives CASSRSTSGGTQETQYF.

The V gene is TRBV29-1, the J gene TRBJ2-1; D unclear. The CDR3 has 13 residues. Trimming pared 7 bases from V and 9 bases from J, leaving 19 bases between. Germline loops: CDR1 SQVTM, CDR2 ANQGSEA. DNA of the CDR3: TGCAGCGCCACCCTTTTGGGGTTTAGTGAGCAGTTCTTC. Amino acid sequence: CSATLLGFSEQFF.

As DNA, the CDR3 is TGTGCCTGGAGTGACGGGGGGGCCGGAGAGACCCAGTACTTC. This encodes CAWSDGGAGETQYF. The genes are TRBV30 and TRBJ2-5; TRBD2 aligns across 8 bases. V trimming: 1 base; J trimming: 4 bases; junction bases outside the gene matches: 5. The CDR3 loop spans 14 amino acids. From germline, CDR1 is GTSNPN and CDR2 SVGIG (reference sequence).

The CDR3 DNA sequence: TGTGCCAGCAGTCGACTAGCGGGGGGCGGAGAGACCCAGTACTTC. Translating gives CASSRLAGGGETQYF. The chain employs TRBV6-1 and TRBJ2-5; 13 positions agree with TRBD2. Germline CDR1 and CDR2: MNHNS and SASEGT. The CDR3 is 15 amino acids. The V gene end was trimmed by 5 bases and the J gene end by 4 bases; junction bases not matched to a gene: 4.

The V gene is TRBV5-4, the J gene TRBJ1-2; 7 bases fit TRBD1. The CDR3 totals 13 residues. In germline, CDR1 is SGHNT, CDR2 YYREEE (reference sequence). The V segment lost 4 bases and the J segment 4 bases; nucleotides outside the gene matches: 4. The CDR3 reads CASSAGGSYGYTF. CDR3 in DNA: TGTGCCAGCAGCGCAGGGGGGTCCTATGGCTACACCTTC.

The chain has TRBV29-1 and TRBJ2-1; D is unclear. Germline CDR1 reads SQVTM; CDR2 reads ANQGSEA. The V end was cut by 0 bases, the J end by 3 bases, with 9 bases between. The CDR3 runs 14 residues. CDR3 in amino acids: CSVEEWLDYNEQFF. The CDR3 DNA is TGCAGCGTTGAAGAGTGGTTAGACTACAATGAGCAGTTCTTC.

DNA of the CDR3: TGTGCCAGTAGTATAGGGACTCGGGTGATATACAATGAGCAGTTCTTC. Amino acids: CASSIGTRVIYNEQFF. The chain employs TRBV19 and TRBJ2-1; perhaps TRBD2 as D (5 bases). V lost 1 base and J 4 bases, leaving 14 bases between the germline ends. Germline V CDR1 and CDR2: LNHDA, SQIVND (reference sequence). The CDR3 sequence is 16 residues long.

This clone was seen more than once but under ten times. The genes are TRBV7-2 and TRBJ2-4; no clear D gene. Germline CDR1 SGHTA, CDR2 FQGNSA. CDR3 length: 14 amino acids. Between the trimmed V and J ends, which lost 7 bases and 0 bases, there was a span of 10 bases. In nucleotides, the CDR3 is TGTGCCAGCACCCCCGGGCTAGCCAAAAACATTCAGTACTTC. It is translated as CASTPGLAKNIQYF.

The sample holds a few counts of this clone. The rearrangement joins TRBV29-1 to TRBJ2-5; D possibly corresponds to TRBD2 (5 bases). V lost 7 bases and J lost 2, with 8 bases in between. From germline, CDR1 is SQVTM and CDR2 ANQGSEA. The CDR3 contains 11 residues. CDR3 sequence (DNA): TGCAGCGCAACGGGGCAAGAGACCCAGTACTTC. Amino acids: CSATGQETQYF.

This clone showed up just a few times. The chain is built from TRBV6-5 and TRBJ2-1, with a tentative D call TRBD2 (6 bases). V was shortened by 0 bases and J by 3 bases, with 9 bases between the two germline ends. There are 15 residues in the CDR3. Germline CDR1 is MNHEY and CDR2 is SVGAGI. This CDR3 reads CASSYSAGIYNEQFF. The DNA for the CDR3 is TGTGCCAGCAGTTACTCTGCGGGGATCTACAATGAGCAGTTCTTC.

This clone was picked up a small number of times. The chain carries TRBV15 and TRBJ2-7, with TRBD2 identical over 7 bases. The junction had 6 bases not matched to a gene; V was cut back by 0 bases and J by 1 base. CDR1 and CDR2 (germline): LNHNV, YYDKDF (reference sequence). The CDR3 consists of 16 residues. The CDR3 region has the DNA TGTGCCACCAGCAGAGATCCGCTCGGGGGGTCCTACGAGCAGTACTTC. Protein product: CATSRDPLGGSYEQYF.

The rearrangement joins TRBV7-9 to TRBJ2-2; 9 nucleotides align to TRBD2. Trimming at V came to 3 bases and at J to 4 bases, leaving 6 bases not matched to a gene. CDR1 and CDR2 from the germline V gene are SEHNR and FQNEAQ (reference sequence). The CDR3 has 16 amino acids. The DNA of the CDR3 is TGTGCCAGCAGCTTCCCGGGCGGGAGGGGCACCGGGGAGCTGTTTTTT. The encoded protein is CASSFPGGRGTGELFF.

The chain carries TRBV27 and TRBJ2-3; no clear D. Germline loops: CDR1 MNHEY, CDR2 SMNVEV (reference sequence). CDR3 length: 15 amino acids. Between the trimmed V and J ends, which lost 5 bases and 2 bases, there was a span of 14 bases. CDR3 in DNA: TGTGCCAGCAGTCCGGCCGCTTCACACACAGATACGCAGTATTTT. It codes for CASSPAASHTDTQYF.

This chain joins TRBV30 and TRBJ1-2; D perhaps matches TRBD1 (5 bases). The CDR3 contains 12 residues. Germline values: CDR1 GTSNPN, CDR2 SVGIG (reference sequence). The germline V and J ends were trimmed by 2 bases and 4 bases, with 8 bases remaining between them. The CDR3 sequence: CAWSQGRYGYTF. Written as DNA, the CDR3 is TGTGCCTGGAGTCAGGGCCGCTATGGCTACACCTTC. Looking up the rest from reference TRBV30 and TRBJ1-2 gives the full variable domain: SQTIHQWPATLVQPVGSPLSLECTVEGTSNPNLYWYRQAAGRGLQLLFYSVGIGQISSEVPQNLSASRPQDRQFILSSKKLLLSDSGFYLCAWSQGRYGYTFGSGTRLTVV.

V and J are TRBV7-2 and TRBJ2-1; D is undetermined. Germline V gives CDR1 SGHTA, CDR2 FQGNSA. The V end lost 1 base, the J end lost 8 bases, and 6 bases lay between the germline ends. The CDR3 runs 12 residues. The CDR3, as DNA: TGTGCCAGCAGCTTAGGTTTGCATGAGCAGTTCTTC. This codes for CASSLGLHEQFF.

This chain links TRBV29-1 with TRBJ1-2, with D tentatively TRBD1 (6 bases). Germline loops: CDR1 SQVTM, CDR2 ANQGSEA. The CDR3 length is 12 residues. V was trimmed by 4 bases and J by 7 bases, leaving 13 bases between them. The CDR3: CSVVLGARGYTF. CDR3 in DNA: TGCAGCGTTGTCCTGGGGGCGCGTGGCTACACCTTC.

V gene TRBV5-4 combines with J gene TRBJ1-1; D is unresolved. Between the trimmed V and J ends, which lost 0 bases and 3 bases, there was a span of 6 bases. Germline CDR1 is SGHNT and CDR2 is YYREEE (reference sequence). The CDR3 covers 13 residues. The CDR3 DNA follows: TGTGCCAGCAGCTTGGGGGTGGACACTGAAGCTTTCTTT. This codes for CASSLGVDTEAFF.